This T cell receptor beta chain stems from a study of blood T cell repertoires in COVID-19. Study summary: The United States, Italy and Spain were the sources of the acute and convalescent COVID-19 samples. Sample material is recorded as cDNA or gDNA derived from T cells, B-cell-depleted T cells, or PBMCs.

The ends were cut back, 4 bases at V and 2 bases at J, with 7 bases in the middle. CDR3 size: 13 residues. In the original workflow: Amplified reference gene primers provided the basis for estimating nucleated cell counts. Assay: immunoSEQ multiplex PCR; the TCRdb copy retains only in-frame clones and omits some. Clone size and V and J calls were adopted from that table, with D and trimming inferred from the DNA. The sample gives about 110,000 clones, more than 75% of which show up once; under 8% is in the top ten. The V and J genes are TRBV12-3 or TRBV12-4 and TRBJ2-3; D is possibly TRBD1 (6 bases). This clonotype was sampled from a man in his 70s with acute or convalescent COVID-19. Sequencing was done on a sample of peripheral blood. In DNA form, the CDR3 reads TGTGCCAGCAGTTCAGGGGACACAGATACGCAGTATTTT. Its protein product is CASSSGDTDTQYF.